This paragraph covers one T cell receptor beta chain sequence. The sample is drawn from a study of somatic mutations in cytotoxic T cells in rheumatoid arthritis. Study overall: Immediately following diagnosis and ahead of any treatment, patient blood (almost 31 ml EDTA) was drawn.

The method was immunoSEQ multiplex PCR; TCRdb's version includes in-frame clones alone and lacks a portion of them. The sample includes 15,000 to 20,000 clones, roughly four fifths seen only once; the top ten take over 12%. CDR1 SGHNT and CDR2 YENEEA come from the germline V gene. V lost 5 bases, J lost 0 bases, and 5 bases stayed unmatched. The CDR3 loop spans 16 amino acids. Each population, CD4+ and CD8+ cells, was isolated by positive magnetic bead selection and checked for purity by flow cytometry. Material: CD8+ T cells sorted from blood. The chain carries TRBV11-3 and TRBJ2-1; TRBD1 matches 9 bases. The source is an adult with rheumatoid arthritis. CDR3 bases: TGTGCCAGCAGCCACAGGGGGCTTGGCTCCTACAATGAGCAGTTCTTC. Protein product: CASSHRGLGSYNEQFF.